The T cell receptor beta chain under discussion was sequenced for a study of blood T cell repertoires in COVID-19. The data were produced by immunoSEQ multiplex PCR, yet TCRdb's version contains in-frame clones alone and is incomplete. The table has about 200,000 clones, 70% to 90% seen once. The V gene end was trimmed by 4 bases and the J gene end by 3 bases; junction bases not matched to a gene: 8. The CDR3 consists of 15 residues. Germline assignment: CDR1 SGHRS and CDR2 YFSETQ. The chain recombines TRBV5-1 with TRBJ1-2, with 8 bases fitting TRBD1. The sample taken for sequencing was PBMCs or T cells enriched from blood (not recorded which). The clonotype originates from a woman in her thirties or forties with acute COVID-19. CDR3 sequence (DNA): TGCGCCAGCAGCCTAGGACAGGGAGGGGACTATGGCTACACCTTC. Its translation: CASSLGQGGDYGYTF. The entire variable domain, with the rest obtained from reference TRBV5-1 and TRBJ1-2, is as follows: KAGVTQTPRYLIKTRGQQVTLSCSPISGHRSVSWYQQTPGQGLQFLFEYFSETQRNKGNFPGRFSGRQFSNSRSEMNVSTLELGDSALYLCASSLGQGGDYGYTFGSGTRLTVV.